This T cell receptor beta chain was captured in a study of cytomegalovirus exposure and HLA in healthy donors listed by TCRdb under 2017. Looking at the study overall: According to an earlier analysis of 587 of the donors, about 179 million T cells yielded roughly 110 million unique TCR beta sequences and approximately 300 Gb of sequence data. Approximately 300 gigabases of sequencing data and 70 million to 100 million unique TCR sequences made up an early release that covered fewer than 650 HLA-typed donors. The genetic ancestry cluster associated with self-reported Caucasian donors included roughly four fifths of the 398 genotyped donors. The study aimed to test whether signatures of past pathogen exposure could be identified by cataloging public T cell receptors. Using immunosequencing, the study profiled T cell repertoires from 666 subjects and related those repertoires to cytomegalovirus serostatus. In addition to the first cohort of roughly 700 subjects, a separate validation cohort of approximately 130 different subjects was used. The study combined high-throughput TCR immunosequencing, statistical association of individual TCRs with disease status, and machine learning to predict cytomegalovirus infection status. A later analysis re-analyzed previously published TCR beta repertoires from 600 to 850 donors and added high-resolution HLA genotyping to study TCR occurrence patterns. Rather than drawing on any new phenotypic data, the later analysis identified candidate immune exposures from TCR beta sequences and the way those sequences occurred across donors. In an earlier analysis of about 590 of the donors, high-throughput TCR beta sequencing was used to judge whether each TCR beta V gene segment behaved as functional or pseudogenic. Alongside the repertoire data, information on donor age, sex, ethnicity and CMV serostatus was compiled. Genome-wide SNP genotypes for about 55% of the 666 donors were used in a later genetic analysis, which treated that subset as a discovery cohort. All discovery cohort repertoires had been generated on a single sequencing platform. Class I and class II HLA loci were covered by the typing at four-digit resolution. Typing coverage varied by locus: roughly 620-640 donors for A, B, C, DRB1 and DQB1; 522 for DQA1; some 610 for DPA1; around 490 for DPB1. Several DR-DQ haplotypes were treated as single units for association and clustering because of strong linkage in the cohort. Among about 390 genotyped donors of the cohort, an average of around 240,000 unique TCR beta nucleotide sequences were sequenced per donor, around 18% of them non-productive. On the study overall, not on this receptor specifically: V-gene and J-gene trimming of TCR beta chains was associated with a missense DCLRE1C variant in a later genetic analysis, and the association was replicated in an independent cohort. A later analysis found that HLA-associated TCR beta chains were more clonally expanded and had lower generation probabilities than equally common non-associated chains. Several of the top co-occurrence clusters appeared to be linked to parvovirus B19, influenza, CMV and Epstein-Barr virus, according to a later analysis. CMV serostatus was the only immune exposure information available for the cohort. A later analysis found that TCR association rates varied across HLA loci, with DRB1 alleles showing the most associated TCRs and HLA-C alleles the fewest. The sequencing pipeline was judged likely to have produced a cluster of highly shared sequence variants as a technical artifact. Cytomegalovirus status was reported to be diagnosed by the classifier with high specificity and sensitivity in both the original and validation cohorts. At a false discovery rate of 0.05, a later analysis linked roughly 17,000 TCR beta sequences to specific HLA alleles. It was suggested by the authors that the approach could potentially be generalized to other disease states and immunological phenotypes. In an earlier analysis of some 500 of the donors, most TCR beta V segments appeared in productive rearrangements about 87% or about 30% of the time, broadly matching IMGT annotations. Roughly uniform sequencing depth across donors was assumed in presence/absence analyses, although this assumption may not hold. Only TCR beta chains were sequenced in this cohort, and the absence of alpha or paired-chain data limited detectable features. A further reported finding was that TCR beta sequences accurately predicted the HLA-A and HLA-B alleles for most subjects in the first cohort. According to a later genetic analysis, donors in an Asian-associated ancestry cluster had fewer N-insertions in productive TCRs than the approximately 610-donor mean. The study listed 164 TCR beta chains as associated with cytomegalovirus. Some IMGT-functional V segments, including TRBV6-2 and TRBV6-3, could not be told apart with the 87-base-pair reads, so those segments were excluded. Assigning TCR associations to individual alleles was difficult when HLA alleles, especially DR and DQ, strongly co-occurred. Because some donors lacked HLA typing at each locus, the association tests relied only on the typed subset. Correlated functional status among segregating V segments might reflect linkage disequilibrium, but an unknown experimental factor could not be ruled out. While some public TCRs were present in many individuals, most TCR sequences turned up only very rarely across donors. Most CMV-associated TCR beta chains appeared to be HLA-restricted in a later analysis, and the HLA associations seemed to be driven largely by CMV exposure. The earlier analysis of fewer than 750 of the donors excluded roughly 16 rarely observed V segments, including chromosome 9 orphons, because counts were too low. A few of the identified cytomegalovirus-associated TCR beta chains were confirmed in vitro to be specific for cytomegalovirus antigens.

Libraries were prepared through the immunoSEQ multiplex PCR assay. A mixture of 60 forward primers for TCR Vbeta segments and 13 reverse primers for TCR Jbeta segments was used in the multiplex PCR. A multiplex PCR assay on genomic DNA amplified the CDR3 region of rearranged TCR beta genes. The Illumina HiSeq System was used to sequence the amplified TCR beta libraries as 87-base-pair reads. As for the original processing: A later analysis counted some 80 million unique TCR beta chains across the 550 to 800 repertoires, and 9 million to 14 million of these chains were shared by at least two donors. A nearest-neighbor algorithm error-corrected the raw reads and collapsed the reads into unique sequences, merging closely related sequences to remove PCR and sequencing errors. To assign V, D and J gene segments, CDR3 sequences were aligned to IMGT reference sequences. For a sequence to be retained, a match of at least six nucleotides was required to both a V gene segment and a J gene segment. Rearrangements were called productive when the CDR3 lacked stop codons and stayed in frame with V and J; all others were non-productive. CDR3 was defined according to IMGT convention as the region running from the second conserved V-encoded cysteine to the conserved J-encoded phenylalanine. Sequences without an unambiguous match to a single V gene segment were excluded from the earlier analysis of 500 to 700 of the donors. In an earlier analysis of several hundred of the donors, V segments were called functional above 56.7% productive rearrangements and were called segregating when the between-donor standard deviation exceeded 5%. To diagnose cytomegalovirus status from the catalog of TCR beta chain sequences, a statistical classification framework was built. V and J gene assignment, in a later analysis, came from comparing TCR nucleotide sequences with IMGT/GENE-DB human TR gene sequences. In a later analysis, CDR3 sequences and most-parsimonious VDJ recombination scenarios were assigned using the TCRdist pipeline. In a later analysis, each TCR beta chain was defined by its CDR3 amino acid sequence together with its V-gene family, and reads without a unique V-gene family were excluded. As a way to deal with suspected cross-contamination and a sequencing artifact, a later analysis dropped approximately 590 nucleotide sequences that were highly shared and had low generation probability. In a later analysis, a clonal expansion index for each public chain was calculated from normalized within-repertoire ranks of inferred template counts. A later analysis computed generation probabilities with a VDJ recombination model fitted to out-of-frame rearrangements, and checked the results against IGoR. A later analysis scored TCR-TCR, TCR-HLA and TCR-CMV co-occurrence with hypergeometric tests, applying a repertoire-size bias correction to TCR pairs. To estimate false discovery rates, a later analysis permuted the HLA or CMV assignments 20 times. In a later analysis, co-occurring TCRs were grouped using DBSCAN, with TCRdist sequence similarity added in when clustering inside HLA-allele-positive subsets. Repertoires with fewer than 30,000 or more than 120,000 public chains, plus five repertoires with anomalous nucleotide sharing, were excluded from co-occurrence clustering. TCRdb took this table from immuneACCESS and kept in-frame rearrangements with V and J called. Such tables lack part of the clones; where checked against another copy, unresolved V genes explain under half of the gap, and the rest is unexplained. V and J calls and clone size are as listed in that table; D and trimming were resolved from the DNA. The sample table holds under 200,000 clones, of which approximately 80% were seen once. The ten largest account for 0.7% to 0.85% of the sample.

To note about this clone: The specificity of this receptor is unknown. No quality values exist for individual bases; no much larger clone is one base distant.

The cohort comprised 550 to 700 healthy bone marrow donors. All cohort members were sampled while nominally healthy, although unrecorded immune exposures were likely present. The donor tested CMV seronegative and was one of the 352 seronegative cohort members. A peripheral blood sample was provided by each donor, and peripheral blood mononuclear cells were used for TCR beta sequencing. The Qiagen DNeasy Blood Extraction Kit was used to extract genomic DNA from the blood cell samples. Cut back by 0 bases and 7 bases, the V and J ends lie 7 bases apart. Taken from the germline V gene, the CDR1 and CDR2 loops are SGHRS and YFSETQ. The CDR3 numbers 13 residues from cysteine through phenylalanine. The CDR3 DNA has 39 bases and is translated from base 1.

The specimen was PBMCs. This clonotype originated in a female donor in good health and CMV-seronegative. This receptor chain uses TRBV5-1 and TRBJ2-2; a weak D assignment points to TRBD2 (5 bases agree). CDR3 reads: CASSLGEYGELFF. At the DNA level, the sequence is TGCGCCAGCAGCTTGGGGGAGTACGGGGAGCTGTTTTTT.